The clone carrying this T cell receptor beta chain has only a few counts. Its antigen remains unidentified. V lost 3 bases, J lost 1 base, and 9 bases lay in between. CDR3 length: 14 residues. The germline V gene has CDR1 LNHDA and CDR2 SQIVND (reference sequence). 60 Vbeta and 13 Jbeta primers were used in PCR. Using immunoSEQ multiplex PCR, the repertoire was profiled, and TCRdb retains in-frame clones only, with some absent. The sample includes about 87,000 clones, 79% of them seen just once. The data originate from a study of cytomegalovirus exposure and HLA in healthy donors. Study conclusions and caveats: Among TCR sequences, most were rare, though some public TCRs appeared in many donors. Exclusion applied to some V segments, including TRBV6-2 and TRBV6-3, as they were indistinguishable. High sensitivity and specificity were reportedly achieved when the classifier diagnosed cytomegalovirus status. Reported findings show TCR beta sequences accurately forecast HLA-A and HLA-B alleles in most subjects.

This TCR derives from a woman aged 40 to 50 in good health and CMV-seronegative. This chain links TRBV19 with TRBJ1-1, with a possible D match to TRBD1 (5 bases). The sequencing sample was made of PBMCs. For the CDR3, the DNA is TGTGCCAGTAGTATGGCCAGGGCGAACACTGAAGCTTTCTTT. This codes for CASSMARANTEAFF.